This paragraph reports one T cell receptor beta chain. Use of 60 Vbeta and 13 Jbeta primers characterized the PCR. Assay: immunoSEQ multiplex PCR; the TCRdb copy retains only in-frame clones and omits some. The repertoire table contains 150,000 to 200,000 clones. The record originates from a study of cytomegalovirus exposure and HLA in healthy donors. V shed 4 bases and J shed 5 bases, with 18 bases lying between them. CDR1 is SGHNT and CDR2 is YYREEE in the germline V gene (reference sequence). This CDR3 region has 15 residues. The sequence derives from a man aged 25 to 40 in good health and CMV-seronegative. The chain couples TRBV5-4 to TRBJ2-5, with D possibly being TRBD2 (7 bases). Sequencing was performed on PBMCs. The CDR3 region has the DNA TGTGCCAGCAGCGGGGGTGGGGGGGCGAGGGAGACCCAGTACTTC. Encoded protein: CASSGGGGARETQYF.